One and the same sample provided the 18 T cell receptor beta chains below, sequenced in a study of T cells after yellow fever vaccination. One entry per CDR3 protein, called by TCRdb with MiXCR from the 5' RACE reads. The sample carries under 250,000 distinct CDR3 sequences, 6.9% recorded once. The sample consisted of CD4+ T cells sorted from PBMCs, taken 15 days after the yellow fever booster vaccination. Every receptor here comes from a man aged 25-45 years who received the YFV17D yellow fever vaccine.

This clonotype was observed at least ten times. The chain couples TRBV12-3 or TRBV12-4 to TRBJ2-1, with D possibly called TRBD1 or TRBD2 (5 bases each). Trimming shortened V by 3 bases and J by 8 bases, and 8 bases separated the two germline ends. This CDR3 region has 12 residues. CDR3 DNA sequence: TGTGCCAGCAGTTTTGGGACGTATGAGCAGTTCTTC. Its translation is CASSFGTYEQFF.

This clonotype was seen ten or more times. In DNA, the CDR3 is TGCGCCAGCAGCCAAGAGGCCCGGGACAGGGTCTATGGCTACACCTTC. Translated, it gives CASSQEARDRVYGYTF. The V and J genes are TRBV4-3 and TRBJ1-2, with 9 bases lining up with TRBD1. V lost 0 bases, J lost 4 bases, and 6 bases stayed unmatched. Germline assignment: CDR1 LGHNA and CDR2 YSLEER. This CDR3 contains 16 residues.

This chain connects TRBV11-2 to TRBJ2-5; 10 bases are shared with TRBD2. The CDR3 loop spans 16 amino acids. The V gene end was trimmed by 6 bases and the J gene end by 4 bases; junction bases not matched to a gene: 11. CDR1 is SGHAT and CDR2 is FQNNGV in the germline V gene. CDR3 residues: CASRKPGQREGETQYF. CDR3 nucleotides: TGTGCCAGCAGGAAGCCGGGACAGCGGGAGGGAGAGACCCAGTACTTC.

CDR3 protein: CASSQAYRNLGDTQYF. CDR3 nucleotides: TGCGCCAGCAGCCAAGCCTACCGAAACCTGGGAGATACGCAGTATTTT. The chain links TRBV4-1 to TRBJ2-3, with D unresolved. The germline CDR1 and CDR2 sequences are MGHRA and YSYEKL. Trimming shortened V by 1 base and J by 5 bases, and 16 bases separated the two germline ends. This CDR3 is built from 16 residues.

The V call is TRBV29-1, the J call TRBJ2-7; 8 bases agree with TRBD2. Looked up from germline, CDR1 is SQVTM and CDR2 is ANQGSEA. CDR3 length: 13 amino acids. The ends lost 4 bases at V and 3 bases at J; junction bases unmatched: 5. The CDR3 DNA reads as TGCAGCGTTGTTACTAGCGGAGGCTACGAGCAGTACTTC. This encodes CSVVTSGGYEQYF.

In its sample, this clonotype was seen a few times. The chain's CDR3 is CASSSATTGHANEKLFF. CDR3 sequence (DNA): TGTGCCAGCAGTTCCGCGACAACGGGTCATGCTAATGAAAAACTGTTTTTT. V usage is TRBV6-2 or TRBV6-3 and J usage is TRBJ1-4; the D is unclear. In germline, CDR1 is MNHEY, CDR2 SVGEGT. Trimming pared 4 bases from V and 3 bases from J, leaving 18 bases between. The length of the CDR3 is 17 residues.

This clonotype was observed a few times. The V and J genes are TRBV20-1 and TRBJ2-1, with TRBD1 matching over 7 bases. Per germline, CDR1 DFQATT and CDR2 SNEGSKA (reference sequence). CDR3 length: 14 residues. Trimming took 4 bases from V and 1 from J; bases not matched to a gene: 4. CDR3 nucleotide sequence: TGCAGTGCTAAGGGGGCGCGATCCTACAATGAGCAGTTCTTC. It yields the protein CSAKGARSYNEQFF.

V is TRBV6-2 or TRBV6-3 and J is TRBJ1-1, with D perhaps TRBD1 (5 bases). This CDR3 comprises 13 residues. From germline, CDR1 is MNHEY and CDR2 SVGEGT. Trimming shortened V by 2 bases and J by 11 bases, and 15 bases separated the two germline ends. The CDR3 loop is CASSYPRGQRAFF. The CDR3 DNA is TGTGCCAGCAGTTACCCACGGGGCCAACGGGCTTTCTTT.

In its sample, this clonotype was seen a few times. The chain employs TRBV6-6 and TRBJ2-1; D gene uncertain. V was trimmed by 6 bases and J by 5 bases, leaving 11 bases between them. The CDR3 is 13 amino acids. Germline CDR1 and CDR2: MNHNY and SVGAGI (reference sequence). CDR3 in DNA: TGTGCCAGCAGATACGGAGCTGACAATGAGCAGTTCTTC. This gives the protein CASRYGADNEQFF.

This clonotype has a count of ten or more. CDR3 amino acids: CASSPEGLVGTGELFF. The CDR3 bases are TGTGCCAGCAGCCCCGAGGGACTAGTGGGCACCGGGGAGCTGTTTTTT. The chain links TRBV6-5 to TRBJ2-2; 8 positions agree with TRBD2. CDR1 and CDR2 from the germline V gene are MNHEY and SVGAGI. This CDR3 has 16 amino acids. V shed 6 bases and J 4 bases; nucleotides not matched to a gene: 10.

The chain carries TRBV7-2 and TRBJ2-3; the D gene is possibly TRBD2 (6 bases). The length of the CDR3 is 15 residues. From germline, CDR1 is SGHTA and CDR2 FQGNSA. Trimming cost V 5 bases and J 0 bases, with 12 bases left between them. CDR3 sequence: CASSRWGTSTDTQYF. The DNA of the CDR3 is TGTGCCAGCAGCCGCTGGGGGACTAGCACAGATACGCAGTATTTT.

This clonotype was observed at least ten times. The rearrangement joins TRBV7-9 to TRBJ2-4; 9 nucleotides align to TRBD1. Germline CDR1 and CDR2: SEHNR and FQNEAQ (reference sequence). The CDR3 spans 15 residues. Losses at the gene ends were 5 bases for V and 5 bases for J; bases not matched to a gene: 7. In DNA, the CDR3 is TGTGCCAGCAGCGCTAGAGGGGACAGGGAAAACATTCAGTACTTC. As protein: CASSARGDRENIQYF.

This clonotype was observed many times. The chain employs TRBV27 and TRBJ1-5; the D is unclear. The CDR3 is made up of 13 amino acids. Germline-derived CDR1 and CDR2 are MNHEY and SMNVEV (reference sequence). Deletions cut 3 bases from V and 7 bases from J, with 10 bases between. The CDR3 here is CASSFLGDQPQHF. The CDR3 nucleotides are TGTGCCAGCAGTTTTCTGGGTGACCAGCCCCAGCATTTT.

CDR3 coding DNA: TGTGCCACCTCTAGCGGGCGTAGCAATGAGCAGTTCTTC. Protein product: CATSSGRSNEQFF. This rearrangement joins TRBV7-3 to TRBJ2-1, with 8 bases aligning to TRBD2. Trimming removed 10 bases from V and 6 bases from J; junction bases left unmatched: 8. This CDR3 has 13 amino acids. Looked up from germline, CDR1 is SGHTA and CDR2 is FQGTGA. The full variable domain, with the rest looked up from reference TRBV7-3 and TRBJ2-1, is GAGVSQTPSNKVTEKGKYVELRCDPISGHTALYWYRQSLGQGPEFLIYFQGTGAADDSGLPNDRFFAVRPEGSVSTLKIQRTERGDSAVYLCATSSGRSNEQFFGPGTRLTVL.

The V gene is TRBV20-1, the J gene TRBJ2-1; tentative D call: TRBD2 (5 bases). Germline assignment: CDR1 DFQATT and CDR2 SNEGSKA (reference sequence). The CDR3 consists of 15 residues. Trimming took off 6 bases at V and 0 bases at J, with 15 bases between the two ends. The CDR3 spells CSALSGPSSYNEQFF. DNA for the CDR3: TGCAGTGCCCTAAGCGGTCCAAGCTCCTACAATGAGCAGTTCTTC.

This clonotype was counted at least ten times. Its ends do not fully match the called genes, so a read error is possible. The rearrangement uses TRBV11-2 and TRBJ2-4; TRBD2 agrees at 10 bases. The CDR3 extends over 20 amino acids. Germline loops: CDR1 SGHAT, CDR2 FQNNGV. The CDR3 nucleotides are TGTGCCAGCAGCATAGAGGGCGGCCTAGCGGGAGTGAAAGCCAAAAACATTCAGTACTTC. Translating it yields CASSIEGGLAGVKAKNIQYF. Full variable domain (missing parts from reference TRBV11-2 and TRBJ2-4): EAGVAQSPRYKIIEKRQSVAFWCNPISGHATLYWYQQILGQGPKLLIQFQNNGVVDDSQLPKDRFSAERLKGVDSTLKIQPAKLEDSAVYLCASSIEGGLAGVKAKNIQYFGAGTRLSVL.

This clonotype occurred a few times. The J gene is TRBJ2-5, the V gene TRBV7-9, with D unresolved. V lost 4 bases to trimming and J lost 4 bases, with 7 bases between them. The CDR3 is 12 amino acids. Germline CDR1 is SEHNR and CDR2 is FQNEAQ (reference sequence). CDR3 nucleotides: TGTGCCAGCAGCTCCGCGGTAGAGACCCAGTACTTC. Protein sequence: CASSSAVETQYF.

This clonotype has at least ten counts. CDR3 bases: TGCAGCGTTCTCTCTGGGGCTTATGGCTACACCTTC. Translating gives CSVLSGAYGYTF. This chain connects TRBV29-1 to TRBJ1-2; a weak D match, TRBD1 (5 bases). V lost 5 bases to trimming and J lost 5 bases, with 12 bases between them. The CDR3 totals 12 residues. Germline assignment: CDR1 SQVTM and CDR2 ANQGSEA.